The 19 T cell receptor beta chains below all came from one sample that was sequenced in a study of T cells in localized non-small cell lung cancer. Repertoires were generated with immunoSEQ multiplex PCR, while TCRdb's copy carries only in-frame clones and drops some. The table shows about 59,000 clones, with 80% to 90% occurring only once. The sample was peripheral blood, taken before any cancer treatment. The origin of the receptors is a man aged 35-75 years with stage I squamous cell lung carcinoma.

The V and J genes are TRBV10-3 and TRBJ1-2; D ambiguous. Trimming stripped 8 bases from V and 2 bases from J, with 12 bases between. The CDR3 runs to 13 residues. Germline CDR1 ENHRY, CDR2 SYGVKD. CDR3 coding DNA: TGTGCCATCGGGGAGGGAGGGAACTATGGCTACACCTTC. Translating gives CAIGEGGNYGYTF.

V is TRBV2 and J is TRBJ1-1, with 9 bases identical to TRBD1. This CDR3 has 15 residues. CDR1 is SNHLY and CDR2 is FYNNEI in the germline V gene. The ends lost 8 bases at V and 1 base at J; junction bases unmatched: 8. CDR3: CASRFDRGGNTEAFF. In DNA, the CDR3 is TGTGCCAGCCGATTCGACAGGGGGGGGAACACTGAAGCTTTCTTT.

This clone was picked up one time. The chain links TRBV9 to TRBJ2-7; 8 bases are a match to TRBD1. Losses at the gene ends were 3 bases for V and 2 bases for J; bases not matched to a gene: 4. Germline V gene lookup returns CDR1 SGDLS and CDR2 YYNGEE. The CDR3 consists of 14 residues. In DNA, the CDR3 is TGTGCCAGCAGCGCCCTGGACAGGGCCTACGAGCAGTACTTC. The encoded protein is CASSALDRAYEQYF.

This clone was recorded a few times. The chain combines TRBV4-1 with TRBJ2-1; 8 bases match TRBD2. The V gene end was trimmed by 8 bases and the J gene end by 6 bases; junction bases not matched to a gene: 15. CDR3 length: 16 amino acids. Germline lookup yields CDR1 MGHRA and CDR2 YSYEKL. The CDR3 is CASGRESGRGGNEQFF. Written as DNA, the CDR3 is TGCGCCAGCGGCCGGGAGAGCGGGAGAGGGGGCAATGAGCAGTTCTTC.

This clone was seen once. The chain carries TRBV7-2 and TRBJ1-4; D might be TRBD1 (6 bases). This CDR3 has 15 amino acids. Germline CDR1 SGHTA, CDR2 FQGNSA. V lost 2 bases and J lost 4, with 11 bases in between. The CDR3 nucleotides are TGTGCCAGCAGCTTAAGGACAGACTATAATGAAAAACTGTTTTTT. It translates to CASSLRTDYNEKLFF.

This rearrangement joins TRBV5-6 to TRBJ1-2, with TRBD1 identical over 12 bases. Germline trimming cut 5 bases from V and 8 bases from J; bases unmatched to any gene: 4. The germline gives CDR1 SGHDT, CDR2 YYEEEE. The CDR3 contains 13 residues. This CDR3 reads CASRGTGGQGYTF. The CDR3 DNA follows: TGTGCCAGCAGGGGGACAGGGGGCCAGGGCTACACCTTC.

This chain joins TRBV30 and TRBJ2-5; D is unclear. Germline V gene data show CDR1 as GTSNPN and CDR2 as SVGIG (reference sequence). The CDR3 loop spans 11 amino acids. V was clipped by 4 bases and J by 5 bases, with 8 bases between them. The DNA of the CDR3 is TGTGCCTGGACTGGGCTTGAGACCCAGTACTTC. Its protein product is CAWTGLETQYF.

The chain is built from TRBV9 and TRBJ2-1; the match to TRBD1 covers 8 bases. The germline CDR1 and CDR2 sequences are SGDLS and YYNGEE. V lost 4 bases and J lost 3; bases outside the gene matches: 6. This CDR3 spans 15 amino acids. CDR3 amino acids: CASSPPRGRYNEQFF. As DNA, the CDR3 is TGTGCCAGCAGCCCCCCCAGGGGGCGCTACAATGAGCAGTTCTTC.

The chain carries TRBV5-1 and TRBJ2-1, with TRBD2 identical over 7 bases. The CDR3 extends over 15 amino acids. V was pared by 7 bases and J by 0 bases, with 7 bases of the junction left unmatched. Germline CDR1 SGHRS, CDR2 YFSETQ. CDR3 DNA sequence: TGCGCCAGCCTGACTTCTAGCGGCTCCTACAATGAGCAGTTCTTC. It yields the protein CASLTSSGSYNEQFF.

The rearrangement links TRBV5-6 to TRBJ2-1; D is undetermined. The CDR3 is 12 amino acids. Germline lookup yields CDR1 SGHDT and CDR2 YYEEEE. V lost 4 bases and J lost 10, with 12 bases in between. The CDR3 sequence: CASSHGFGEQFF. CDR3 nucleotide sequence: TGTGCCAGCAGCCATGGGTTCGGGGAGCAGTTCTTC.

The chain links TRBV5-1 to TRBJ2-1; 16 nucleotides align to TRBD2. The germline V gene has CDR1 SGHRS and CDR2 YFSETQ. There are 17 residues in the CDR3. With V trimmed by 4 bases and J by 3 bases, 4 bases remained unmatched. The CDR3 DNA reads TGCGCCAGCAGCGGGACTAGCGGGAGGGACCTCTACAATGAGCAGTTCTTC. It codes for CASSGTSGRDLYNEQFF.

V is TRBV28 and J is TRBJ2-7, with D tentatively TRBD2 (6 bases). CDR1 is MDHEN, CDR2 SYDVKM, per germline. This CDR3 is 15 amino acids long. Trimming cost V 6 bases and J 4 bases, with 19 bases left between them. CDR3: CASRAPGLGTYEQYF. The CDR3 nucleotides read TGTGCCAGCAGGGCTCCGGGACTCGGGACGTACGAGCAGTACTTC.

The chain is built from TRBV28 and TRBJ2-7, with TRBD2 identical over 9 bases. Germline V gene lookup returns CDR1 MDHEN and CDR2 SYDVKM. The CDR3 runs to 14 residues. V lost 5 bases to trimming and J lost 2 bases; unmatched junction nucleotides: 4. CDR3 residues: CASSPPSGTYEQYF. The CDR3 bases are TGTGCCAGCAGTCCCCCTAGCGGGACCTACGAGCAGTACTTC. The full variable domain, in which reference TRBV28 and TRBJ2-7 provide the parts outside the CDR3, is DVKVTQSSRYLVKRTGEKVFLECVQDMDHENMFWYRQDPGLGLRLIYFSYDVKMKEKGDIPEGYSVSREKKERFSLILESASTNQTSMYLCASSPPSGTYEQYFGPGTRLTVT.

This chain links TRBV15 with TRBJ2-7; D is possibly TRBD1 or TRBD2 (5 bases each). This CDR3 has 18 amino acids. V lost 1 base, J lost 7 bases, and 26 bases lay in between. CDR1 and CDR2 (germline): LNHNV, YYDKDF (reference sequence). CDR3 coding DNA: TGTGCCACCAGCAGAGCACTATTCGAGACCGGGACCCCTGAAGAGCAGTACTTC. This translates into CATSRALFETGTPEEQYF.

CDR3 sequence reads: CASSPTGTGDEQYF. Here the CDR3 DNA reads TGTGCCAGCTCACCAACCGGGACGGGGGACGAGCAGTACTTC. V usage is TRBV18 and J usage is TRBJ2-7; possible D gene TRBD2, 6 bases. V was clipped by 2 bases and J by 5 bases, with 13 bases between them. CDR1 KGHSH and CDR2 LQKENI come from the germline V gene. The CDR3 covers 14 residues. Variable domain in full (rest from reference TRBV18 and TRBJ2-7): NAGVMQNPRHLVRRRGQEARLRCSPMKGHSHVYWYRQLPEEGLKFMVYLQKENIIDESGMPKERFSAEFPKEGPSILRIQQVVRGDSAAYFCASSPTGTGDEQYFGPGTRLTVT.

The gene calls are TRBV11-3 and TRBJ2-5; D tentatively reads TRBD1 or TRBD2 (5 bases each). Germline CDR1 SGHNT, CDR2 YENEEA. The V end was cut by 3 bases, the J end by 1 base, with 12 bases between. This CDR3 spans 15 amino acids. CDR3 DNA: TGTGCCAGCAGCTTCCGATCCGGGACCCAAGAGACCCAGTACTTC. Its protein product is CASSFRSGTQETQYF.

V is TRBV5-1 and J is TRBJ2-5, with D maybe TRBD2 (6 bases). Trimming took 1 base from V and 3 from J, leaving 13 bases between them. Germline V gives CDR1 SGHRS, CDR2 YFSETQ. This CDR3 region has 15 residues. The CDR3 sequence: CASSLSGGMEETQYF. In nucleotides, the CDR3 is TGCGCCAGCAGCTTGAGCGGCGGGATGGAAGAGACCCAGTACTTC. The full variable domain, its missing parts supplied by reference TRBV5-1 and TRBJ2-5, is KAGVTQTPRYLIKTRGQQVTLSCSPISGHRSVSWYQQTPGQGLQFLFEYFSETQRNKGNFPGRFSGRQFSNSRSEMNVSTLELGDSALYLCASSLSGGMEETQYFGPGTRLLVL.

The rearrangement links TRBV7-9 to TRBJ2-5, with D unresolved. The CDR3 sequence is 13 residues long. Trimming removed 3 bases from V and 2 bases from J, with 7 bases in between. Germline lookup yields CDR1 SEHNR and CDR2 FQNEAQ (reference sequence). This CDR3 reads CASSFHEQETQYF. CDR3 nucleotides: TGTGCCAGCAGCTTCCACGAACAAGAGACCCAGTACTTC.

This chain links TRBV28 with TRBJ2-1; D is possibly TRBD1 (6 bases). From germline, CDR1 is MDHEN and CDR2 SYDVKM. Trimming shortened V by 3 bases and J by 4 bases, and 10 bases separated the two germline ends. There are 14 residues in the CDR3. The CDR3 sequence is CASSLFDRYNEQFF. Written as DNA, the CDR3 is TGTGCCAGCAGTTTGTTTGACAGGTACAATGAGCAGTTCTTC.